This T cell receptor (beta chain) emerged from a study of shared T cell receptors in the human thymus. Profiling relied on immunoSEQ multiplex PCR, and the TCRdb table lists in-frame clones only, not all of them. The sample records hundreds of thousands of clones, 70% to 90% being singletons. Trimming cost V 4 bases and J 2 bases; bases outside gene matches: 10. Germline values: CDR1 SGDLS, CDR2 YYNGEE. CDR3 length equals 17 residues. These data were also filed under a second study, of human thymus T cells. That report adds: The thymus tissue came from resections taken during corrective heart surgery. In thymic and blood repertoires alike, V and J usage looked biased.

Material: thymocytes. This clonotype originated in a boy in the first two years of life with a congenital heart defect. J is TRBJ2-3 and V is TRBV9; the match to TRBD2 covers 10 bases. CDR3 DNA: TGTGCCAGCAGCCCCGGGGTAGCGGGGGGAATCACAGATACGCAGTATTTT. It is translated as CASSPGVAGGITDTQYF.